A single sample gave rise to the 23 T cell receptor beta chains below, sequenced in a study of T cell changes during pregnancy in multiple sclerosis. Profiled with immunoSEQ multiplex PCR; TCRdb holds only in-frame clones, not every one. Seen here are approximately 88,000 clones, about 95% observed once, and the top ten hold roughly 1.2%. Here the sequenced sample was peripheral blood, taken in the second trimester of pregnancy. These receptors came from a female donor with multiple sclerosis, enrolled in a pregnancy study.

The V gene is TRBV6-5, the J gene TRBJ2-2; possibly TRBD2 for D (6 bases). Germline assignment: CDR1 MNHEY and CDR2 SVGAGI. The CDR3 is made up of 15 amino acids. The V gene lost 2 bases and the J gene lost 3 bases, with 10 bases spanning the gap. CDR3 loop: CASSYGGAHTGELFF. As DNA, the CDR3 is TGTGCCAGCAGTTACGGAGGGGCGCACACCGGGGAGCTGTTTTTT.

This rearrangement joins TRBV7-9 to TRBJ1-4; TRBD1 might be the D (6 bases). The germline V gene has CDR1 SEHNR and CDR2 FQNEAQ (reference sequence). V was pared by 4 bases and J by 8 bases, with 17 bases between. The CDR3 has 15 amino acids. The CDR3 spells CASSSAGRGKEKLFF. DNA of the CDR3: TGTGCCAGCAGCTCAGCGGGCAGGGGTAAAGAAAAACTGTTTTTT.

The CDR3 coding sequence is TGTGCCAGCAGGACAGGGGGCACAGATACGCAGTATTTT. Translating gives CASRTGGTDTQYF. The chain joins TRBV6-6 to TRBJ2-3, with TRBD1 matching over 8 bases. Trimming at V came to 6 bases and at J to 1 base, leaving 0 bases not matched to a gene. Per germline, CDR1 MNHNY and CDR2 SVGAGI (reference sequence). The CDR3 extends over 13 amino acids.

The V and J genes are TRBV27 and TRBJ2-1, with D perhaps matching TRBD2 (6 bases). The CDR3 is made up of 15 amino acids. Deletions cut 5 bases from V and 1 base from J, with 12 bases between. Germline CDR1 reads MNHEY; CDR2 reads SMNVEV (reference sequence). The DNA for the CDR3 is TGTGCCAGCAGTGGGGCGGGGACGTCCTACAATGAGCAGTTCTTC. Its protein product is CASSGAGTSYNEQFF.

The rearrangement links TRBV25-1 to TRBJ1-1, with D possibly TRBD1 on 6 matching bases. This CDR3 is 13 amino acids long. Deletions cut 10 bases from V and 0 bases from J, with 12 bases between. Germline loops: CDR1 MGHDK, CDR2 SYGVNS. CDR3 protein: CATQQGLNTEAFF. The CDR3 region has the DNA TGTGCCACCCAACAGGGTTTGAACACTGAAGCTTTCTTT.

This rearrangement joins TRBV10-3 to TRBJ2-3, with D possibly matching TRBD1 (6 bases). Germline V gene data show CDR1 as ENHRY and CDR2 as SYGVKD. The CDR3 runs 15 residues. V was shortened by 4 bases and J by 4 bases, with 15 bases between the two germline ends. CDR3 nucleotide sequence: TGTGCCATCAGTGGGGACCTGGGGGCACCAGATACGCAGTATTTT. As protein: CAISGDLGAPDTQYF.

CDR3 nucleotides: TGCGCCAGCAGCCCCTCACAGGGTAACTATGGCTACACCTTC. Translation: CASSPSQGNYGYTF. The chain employs TRBV4-3 and TRBJ1-2; tentative D call: TRBD1 (6 bases). CDR1 and CDR2 (germline): LGHNA, YSLEER. V shed 4 bases and J shed 1 base, with 10 bases lying between them. The CDR3 consists of 14 residues.

The genes are TRBV7-9 and TRBJ2-1, with D maybe TRBD1 (5 bases). The CDR3 runs 16 residues. The germline CDR1 and CDR2 sequences are SEHNR and FQNEAQ (reference sequence). Trimming took 4 bases from V and 6 from J, leaving 19 bases between them. The CDR3 DNA sequence: TGTGCCAGCAGCTGGGGCCCCCGCAGCCCGTCCAATGAGCAGTTCTTC. Protein sequence: CASSWGPRSPSNEQFF. The variable domain in full, completed from reference TRBV7-9 and TRBJ2-1, reads DTGVSQNPRHKITKRGQNVTFRCDPISEHNRLYWYRQTLGQGPEFLTYFQNEAQLEKSRLLSDRFSAERPKGSFSTLEIQRTEQGDSAMYLCASSWGPRSPSNEQFFGPGTRLTVL.

The rearrangement uses TRBV6-6 and TRBJ1-1; 8 nucleotides match TRBD1. This CDR3 spans 15 amino acids. The trim removed 7 bases at V and 7 bases at J, leaving 14 bases unmatched. The V gene's germline CDR1 is MNHNY and CDR2 SVGAGI (reference sequence). The CDR3 spells CASNSAQTGTGEAFF. The CDR3 nucleotides are TGTGCCAGCAATTCGGCCCAGACCGGGACAGGTGAAGCTTTCTTT.

The chain is built from TRBV6-1 and TRBJ1-4, with 8 bases that match TRBD1. The ends lost 1 base at V and 4 bases at J; junction bases unmatched: 5. The length of the CDR3 is 16 residues. CDR1 is MNHNS, CDR2 SASEGT, per germline. Written as DNA, the CDR3 is TGTGCCAGCAGTGAAGGGCAGGGGGCGGTTAATGAAAAACTGTTTTTT. It translates to CASSEGQGAVNEKLFF.

The V call is TRBV28, the J call TRBJ2-5; 8 bases agree with TRBD1. The CDR3 is 15 residues long. CDR1 MDHEN and CDR2 SYDVKM come from the germline V gene. Losses at the gene ends were 6 bases for V and 2 bases for J; bases not matched to a gene: 8. In nucleotides, the CDR3 is TGTGCCAGCAGCCCAGACAGGGGAAGACAAGAGACCCAGTACTTC. This translates into CASSPDRGRQETQYF.

The J gene is TRBJ1-3, the V gene TRBV6-5, with D perhaps matching TRBD1 (5 bases). CDR1 and CDR2 (germline): MNHEY, SVGAGI. The CDR3 is made up of 15 amino acids. Trimming shortened V by 6 bases and J by 0 bases, and 12 bases separated the two germline ends. The CDR3 bases are TGTGCCAGCAGGAAGGACACCAGCTCTGGAAACACCATATATTTT. Its translation: CASRKDTSSGNTIYF.

This chain uses TRBV30 with TRBJ1-5; no definite D call. CDR1 GTSNPN and CDR2 SVGIG come from the germline V gene (reference sequence). Trimming took 0 bases from V and 6 from J, leaving 15 bases between them. This CDR3 has 15 amino acids. The CDR3 loop is CAWSVGRSSGQPQHF. DNA for the CDR3: TGTGCCTGGAGTGTAGGGCGATCTAGCGGTCAGCCCCAGCATTTT. The entire variable domain, with the rest obtained from reference TRBV30 and TRBJ1-5, is as follows: SQTIHQWPATLVQPVGSPLSLECTVEGTSNPNLYWYRQAAGRGLQLLFYSVGIGQISSEVPQNLSASRPQDRQFILSSKKLLLSDSGFYLCAWSVGRSSGQPQHFGDGTRLSIL.

The chain recombines TRBV11-2 with TRBJ2-7; 15 bases fit TRBD2. The V segment lost 4 bases and the J segment 4 bases; nucleotides outside the gene matches: 2. CDR3 length: 15 amino acids. The germline gives CDR1 SGHAT, CDR2 FQNNGV. CDR3 nucleotides: TGTGCCAGCAGCTGGGGACTAGCGGGAGGATACGAGCAGTACTTC. It codes for CASSWGLAGGYEQYF.

This clone has a single count. The V call is TRBV10-1, the J call TRBJ2-1; 12 nucleotides align to TRBD2. The CDR3 contains 15 residues. The V gene's germline CDR1 is WNHNN and CDR2 SYGVQD (reference sequence). Trimming cost V 8 bases and J 8 bases; bases outside gene matches: 10. Written as DNA, the CDR3 is TGCGCCAGCTCCAGGACTAGCGGGGCGAGGGATGAGCAGTTCTTC. This gives the protein CASSRTSGARDEQFF.

The chain combines TRBV11-2 with TRBJ1-4; 9 nucleotides match TRBD1. The CDR3 extends over 15 amino acids. From germline, CDR1 is SGHAT and CDR2 FQNNGV. With 4 bases clipped from V and 6 bases from J, the junction kept 6 bases outside the gene matches. In DNA, the CDR3 is TGTGCCAGCAGCTCCCGGGACAGGGCGGATGAAAAACTGTTTTTT. Translation gives CASSSRDRADEKLFF.

V is TRBV4-3 and J is TRBJ2-3, with a weak D call TRBD1 (6 bases). Germline V CDR1 and CDR2: LGHNA, YSLEER. The CDR3 has 15 amino acids. Trimming stripped 7 bases from V and 3 bases from J, with 17 bases between. CDR3 coding DNA: TGCGCCAGCAAAGAGGAGGCTAGGGGGACAGATACGCAGTATTTT. Encoded protein: CASKEEARGTDTQYF.

The chain links TRBV13 to TRBJ2-7, with 11 bases aligning to TRBD2. Germline V gene lookup returns CDR1 PRHDT and CDR2 FYEKMQ (reference sequence). V lost 3 bases, J lost 2 bases, and 6 bases stayed unmatched. The CDR3 is 16 amino acids. The CDR3 coding sequence is TGTGCCAGCAGCTTCCTACTAGCGGGAGAGACCTACGAGCAGTACTTC. Its protein product is CASSFLLAGETYEQYF.

This chain's CDR3 is CASSSGYNEQFF. The CDR3 DNA reads as TGTGCCAGCAGCTCGGGGTACAATGAGCAGTTCTTC. This sequence joins TRBV7-2 and TRBJ2-1; D perhaps matches TRBD2 (5 bases). The CDR3 has 12 amino acids. Germline-derived CDR1 and CDR2 are SGHTA and FQGNSA. The V gene lost 4 bases and the J gene lost 4 bases, with 5 bases spanning the gap.

V usage is TRBV7-2 and J usage is TRBJ2-5, with D tentatively TRBD2 (5 bases). The CDR3 has 13 amino acids. Germline values: CDR1 SGHTA, CDR2 FQGNSA. V gave up 5 bases and J gave up 2 bases, with 9 bases separating them. The CDR3 region has the DNA TGTGCCAGCAGCCCCCCGGGGCAAGAGACCCAGTACTTC. This sequence encodes CASSPPGQETQYF.

This chain links TRBV6-5 with TRBJ2-7; 7 bases line up with TRBD1. The germline gives CDR1 MNHEY, CDR2 SVGAGI. The J segment lost 3 bases and the V segment lost 6 bases, leaving 5 bases of the junction unmatched. This CDR3 is 13 amino acids long. The CDR3 DNA reads TGTGCCAGCAGCCCAGGGACAGACTACGAGCAGTACTTC. This translates into CASSPGTDYEQYF.

This chain joins TRBV6-5 and TRBJ1-1; perhaps TRBD1 as D (6 bases). V gave up 2 bases and J gave up 0 bases, with 13 bases separating them. Germline CDR1 and CDR2: MNHEY and SVGAGI. The CDR3 spans 16 residues. Written as DNA, the CDR3 is TGTGCCAGCAGTTACCAGATCAGGGGATTGAACACTGAAGCTTTCTTT. It specifies CASSYQIRGLNTEAFF.

The V and J genes are TRBV19 and TRBJ2-7; TRBD1 is a possible D gene (6 bases). V was clipped by 4 bases and J by 6 bases, with 13 bases between them. This CDR3 comprises 13 residues. The germline CDR1 and CDR2 sequences are LNHDA and SQIVND (reference sequence). CDR3 bases: TGTGCCAGTAGTACCCGGGACAAGAGCGAGCAGTACTTC. Its translation is CASSTRDKSEQYF.